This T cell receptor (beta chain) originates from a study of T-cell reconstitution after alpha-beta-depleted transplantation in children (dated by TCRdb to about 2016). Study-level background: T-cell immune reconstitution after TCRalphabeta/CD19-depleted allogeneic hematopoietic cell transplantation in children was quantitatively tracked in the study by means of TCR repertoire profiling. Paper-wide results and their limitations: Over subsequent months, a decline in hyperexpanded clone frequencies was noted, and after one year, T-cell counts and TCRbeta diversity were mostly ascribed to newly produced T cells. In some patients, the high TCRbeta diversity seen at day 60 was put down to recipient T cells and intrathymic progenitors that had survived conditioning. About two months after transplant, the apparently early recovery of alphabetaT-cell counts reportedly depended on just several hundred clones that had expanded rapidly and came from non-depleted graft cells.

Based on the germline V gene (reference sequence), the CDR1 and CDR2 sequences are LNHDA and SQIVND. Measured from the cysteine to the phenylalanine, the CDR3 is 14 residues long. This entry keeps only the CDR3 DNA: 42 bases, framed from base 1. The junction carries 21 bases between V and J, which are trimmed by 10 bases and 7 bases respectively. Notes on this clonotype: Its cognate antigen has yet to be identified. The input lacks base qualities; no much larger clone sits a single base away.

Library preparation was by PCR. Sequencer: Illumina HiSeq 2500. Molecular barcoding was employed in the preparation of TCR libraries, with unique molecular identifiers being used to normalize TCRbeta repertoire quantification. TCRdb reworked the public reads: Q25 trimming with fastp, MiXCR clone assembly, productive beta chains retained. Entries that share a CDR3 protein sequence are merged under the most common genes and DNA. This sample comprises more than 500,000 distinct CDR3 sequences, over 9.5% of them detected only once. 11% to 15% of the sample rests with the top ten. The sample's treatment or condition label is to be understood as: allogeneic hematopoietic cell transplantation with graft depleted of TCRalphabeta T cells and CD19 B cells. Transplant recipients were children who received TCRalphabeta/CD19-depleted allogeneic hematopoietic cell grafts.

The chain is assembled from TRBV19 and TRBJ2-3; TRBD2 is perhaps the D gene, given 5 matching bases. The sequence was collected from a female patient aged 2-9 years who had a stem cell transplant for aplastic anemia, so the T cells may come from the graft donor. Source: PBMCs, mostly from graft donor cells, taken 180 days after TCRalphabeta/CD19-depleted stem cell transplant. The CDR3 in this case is CATRSGSAEHTQYF. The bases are TGTGCCACCAGATCGGGGAGTGCCGAACATACGCAGTATTTT. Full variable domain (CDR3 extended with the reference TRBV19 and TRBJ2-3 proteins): DGGITQSPKYLFRKEGQNVTLSCEQNLNHDAMYWYRQDPGQGLRLIYYSQIVNDFQKGDIAEGYSVSREKKESFPLTVTSAQKNPTAFYLCATRSGSAEHTQYFGPGTRLTVL.